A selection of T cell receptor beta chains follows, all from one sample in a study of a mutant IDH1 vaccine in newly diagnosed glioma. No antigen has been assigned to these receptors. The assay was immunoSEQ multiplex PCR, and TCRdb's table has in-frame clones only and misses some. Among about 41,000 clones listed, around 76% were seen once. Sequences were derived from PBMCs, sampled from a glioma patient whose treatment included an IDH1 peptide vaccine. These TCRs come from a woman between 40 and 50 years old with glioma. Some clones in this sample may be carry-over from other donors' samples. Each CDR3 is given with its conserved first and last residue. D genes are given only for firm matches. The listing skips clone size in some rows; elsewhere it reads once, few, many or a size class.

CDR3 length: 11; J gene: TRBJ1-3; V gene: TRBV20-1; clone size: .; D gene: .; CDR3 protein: CSAHSSGTIYF; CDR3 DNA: TGCAGTGCCCACAGTAGTGGCACCATATATTTT
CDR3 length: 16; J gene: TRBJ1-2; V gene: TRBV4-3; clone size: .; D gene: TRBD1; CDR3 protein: CASSQDGTGEIYGYTF; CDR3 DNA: TGCGCCAGCAGCCAAGATGGGACAGGAGAAATCTATGGCTACACCTTC
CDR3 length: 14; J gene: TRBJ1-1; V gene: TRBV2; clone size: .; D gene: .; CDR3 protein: CASMETAMNTEAFF; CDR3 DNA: TGTGCCAGCATGGAGACGGCAATGAACACTGAAGCTTTCTTT
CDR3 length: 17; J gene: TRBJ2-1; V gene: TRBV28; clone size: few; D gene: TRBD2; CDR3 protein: CASSLLSGTSGSNEQFF; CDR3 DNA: TGTGCCAGCAGTCTTCTCTCCGGGACTAGCGGGAGTAATGAGCAGTTCTTC
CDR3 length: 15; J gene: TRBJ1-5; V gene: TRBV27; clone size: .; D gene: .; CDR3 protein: CASSPRDTFNQPQHF; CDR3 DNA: TGTGCCAGCAGTCCCCGGGACACCTTCAATCAGCCCCAGCATTTT
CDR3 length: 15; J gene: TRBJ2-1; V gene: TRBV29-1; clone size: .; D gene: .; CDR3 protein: CSVEDRGRSYNEQFF; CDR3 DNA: TGCAGCGTTGAAGATAGGGGGAGATCCTACAATGAGCAGTTCTTC
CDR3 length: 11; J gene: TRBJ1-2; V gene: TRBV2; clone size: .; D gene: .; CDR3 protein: CAGGNNYGYTF; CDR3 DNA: TGTGCCGGGGGAAACAACTATGGCTACACCTTC
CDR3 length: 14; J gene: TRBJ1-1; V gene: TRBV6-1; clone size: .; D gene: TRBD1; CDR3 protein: CASSPTGADTEAFF; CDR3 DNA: TGTGCCAGCAGTCCTACAGGGGCGGACACTGAAGCTTTCTTT
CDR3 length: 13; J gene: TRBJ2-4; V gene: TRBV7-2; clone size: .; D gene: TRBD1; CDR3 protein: CASSLESGQGPWF; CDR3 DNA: TGTGCCAGCAGCCTCGAATCGGGACAGGGCCCGTGGTTC
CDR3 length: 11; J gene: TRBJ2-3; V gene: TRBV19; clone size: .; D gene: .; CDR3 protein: CASSVRDTQYF; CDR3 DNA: TGTGCCAGTAGTGTGAGGGATACGCAGTATTTT
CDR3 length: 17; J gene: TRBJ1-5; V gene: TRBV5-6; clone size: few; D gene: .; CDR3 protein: CASSFGGVARGNQPQHF; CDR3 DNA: TGTGCCAGCAGCTTCGGAGGGGTAGCGAGGGGCAATCAGCCCCAGCATTTT
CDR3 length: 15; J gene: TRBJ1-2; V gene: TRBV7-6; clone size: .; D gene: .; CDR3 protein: CASSLFSPGADGYTF; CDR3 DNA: TGTGCCAGCAGCTTATTCAGCCCGGGGGCGGATGGCTACACCTTC
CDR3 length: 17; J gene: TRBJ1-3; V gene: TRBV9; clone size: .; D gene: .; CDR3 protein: CASSATSLTGPRGTIYF; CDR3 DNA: TGTGCCAGCAGCGCCACCTCCTTGACAGGACCCCGGGGCACCATATATTTT
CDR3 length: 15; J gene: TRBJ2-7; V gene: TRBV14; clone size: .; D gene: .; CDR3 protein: CASSQSSRSYHEQYF; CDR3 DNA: TGTGCCAGCAGCCAATCCTCGAGAAGTTACCACGAGCAGTACTTC
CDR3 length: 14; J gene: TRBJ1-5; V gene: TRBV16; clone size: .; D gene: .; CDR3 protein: CASSPPRGLMSQHF; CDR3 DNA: TGTGCCAGCAGCCCCCCTCGGGGATTGATGTCCCAGCATTTT
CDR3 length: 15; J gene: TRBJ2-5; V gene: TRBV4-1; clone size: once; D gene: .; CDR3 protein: CASSLIRVPSETQYF; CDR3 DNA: TGCGCCAGCAGTTTGATCAGGGTCCCTTCAGAGACCCAGTACTTC
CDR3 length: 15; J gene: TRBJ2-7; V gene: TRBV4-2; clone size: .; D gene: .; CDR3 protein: CASSIEAGATDEQYF; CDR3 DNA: TGTGCCAGCAGCATAGAGGCGGGGGCGACCGACGAGCAGTACTTC
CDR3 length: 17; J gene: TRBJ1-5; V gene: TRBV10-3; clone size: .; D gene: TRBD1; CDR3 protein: CAISESARTGTGQPQHF; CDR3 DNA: TGTGCCATCAGTGAGTCTGCTAGGACAGGGACAGGGCAGCCCCAGCATTTT
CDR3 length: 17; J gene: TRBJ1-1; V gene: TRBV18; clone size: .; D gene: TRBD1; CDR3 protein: CASSPRSGQGGNTEAFF; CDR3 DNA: TGTGCCAGCTCACCACGCTCGGGACAGGGAGGGAACACTGAAGCTTTCTTT
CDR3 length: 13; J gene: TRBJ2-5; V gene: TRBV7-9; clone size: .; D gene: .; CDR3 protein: CASSLGNEGTQYF; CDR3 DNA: TGTGCCAGCAGCTTAGGGAACGAGGGGACCCAGTACTTC
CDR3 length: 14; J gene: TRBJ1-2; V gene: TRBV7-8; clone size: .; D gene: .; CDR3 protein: CASSLVGDWYGYTF; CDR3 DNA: TGTGCCAGCAGCTTAGTTGGAGACTGGTATGGCTACACCTTC
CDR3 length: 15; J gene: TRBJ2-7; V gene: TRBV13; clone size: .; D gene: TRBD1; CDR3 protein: CASSLLRDRVHEQYF; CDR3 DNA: TGTGCCAGCAGCCTTCTCCGGGACAGGGTCCACGAGCAGTACTTC
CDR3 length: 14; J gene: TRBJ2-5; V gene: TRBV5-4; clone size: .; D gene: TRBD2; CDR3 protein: CASSLTGLGETQYF; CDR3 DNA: TGTGCCAGCAGCTTGACGGGACTAGGGGAGACCCAGTACTTC
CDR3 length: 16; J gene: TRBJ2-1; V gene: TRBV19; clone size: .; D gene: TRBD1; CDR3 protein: CASRLAGTGMKNEQFF; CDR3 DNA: TGTGCCAGTAGGTTAGCCGGGACAGGGATGAAAAACGAGCAGTTCTTC
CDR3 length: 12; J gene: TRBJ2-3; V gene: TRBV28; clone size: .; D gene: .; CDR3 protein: CASSPQTDTQYF; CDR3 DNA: TGTGCCAGCAGTCCCCAGACAGATACGCAGTATTTT
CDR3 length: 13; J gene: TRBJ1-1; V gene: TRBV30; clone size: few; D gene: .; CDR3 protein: CAAEGDINTEAFF; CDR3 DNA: TGTGCTGCCGAGGGGGATATCAACACTGAAGCTTTCTTT
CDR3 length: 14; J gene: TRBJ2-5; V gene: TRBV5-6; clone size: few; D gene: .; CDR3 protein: CASSSGQGLETQYF; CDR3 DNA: TGTGCCAGCAGCTCTGGGCAAGGTTTAGAGACCCAGTACTTC